Sequencing of this T cell receptor beta chain was carried out in a study of CD8 T cells in Susac syndrome. Controls comprised healthy donors matched for age and sex. The CDR3 totals 15 residues. Germline CDR1 and CDR2: SGDLS and YYNGEE. V shed 4 bases and J 1 base; nucleotides not matched to a gene: 6. This clonotype came up a few times. Its matching antigen is unknown. An amount of RNA that ranged from about 0.45 to 1 ug was reverse transcribed with random hexamers. TCRdb redid the calling of the immunoSEQ multiplex PCR reads with MiXCR, one entry per CDR3 protein. The sample lists roughly 130,000 distinct CDR3 sequences; more than 90% were seen once. Study-level findings and limits: The study conceded that its TCR sequencing and HLA analysis involved relatively few individuals.

This receptor was obtained from a human donor in good health. This chain joins TRBV9 and TRBJ1-1; TRBD1 agrees at 8 bases. The specimen sequenced was CD4+ T cells from PBMCs. The CDR3 region has the DNA TGTGCCAGCAGCCCCAGGACAGGGACGAACACTGAAGCTTTCTTT. Residues: CASSPRTGTNTEAFF.